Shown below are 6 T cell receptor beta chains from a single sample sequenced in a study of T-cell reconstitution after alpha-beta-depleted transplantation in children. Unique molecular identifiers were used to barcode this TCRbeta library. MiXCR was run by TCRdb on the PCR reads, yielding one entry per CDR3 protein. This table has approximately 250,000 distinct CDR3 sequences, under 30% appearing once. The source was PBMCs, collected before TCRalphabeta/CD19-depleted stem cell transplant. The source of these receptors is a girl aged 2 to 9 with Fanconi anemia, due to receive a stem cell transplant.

CDR3 residues: CASSLDGEAFF. The CDR3 DNA sequence: TGTGCCAGCAGCTTAGACGGTGAAGCTTTCTTT. V usage is TRBV7-6 and J usage is TRBJ1-1; D gene unclear. Per germline, CDR1 SGHVS and CDR2 FNYEAQ. V was trimmed by 1 base and J by 7 bases, leaving 4 bases between them. The CDR3 extends over 11 amino acids.

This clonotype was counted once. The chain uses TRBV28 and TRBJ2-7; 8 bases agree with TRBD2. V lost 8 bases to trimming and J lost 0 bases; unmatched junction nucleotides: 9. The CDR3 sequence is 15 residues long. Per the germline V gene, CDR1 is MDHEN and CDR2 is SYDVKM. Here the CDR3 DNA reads TGTGCCAGCGTCCGGCTAGCGGGTCCCTCCTACGAGCAGTACTTC. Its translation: CASVRLAGPSYEQYF.

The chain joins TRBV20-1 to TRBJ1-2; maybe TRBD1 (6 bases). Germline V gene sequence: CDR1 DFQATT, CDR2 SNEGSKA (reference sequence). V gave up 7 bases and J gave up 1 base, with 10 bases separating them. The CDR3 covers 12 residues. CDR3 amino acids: CSGGGDNYGYTF. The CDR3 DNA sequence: TGCAGTGGTGGGGGCGATAACTATGGCTACACCTTC.

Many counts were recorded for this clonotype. CDR3 residues: CASSYPNTGELFF. The DNA for the CDR3 is TGTGCCAGCAGTTACCCAAACACCGGGGAGCTGTTTTTT. The rearrangement joins TRBV6-5 to TRBJ2-2; D gene ambiguous. This CDR3 has 13 residues. Per germline, CDR1 MNHEY and CDR2 SVGAGI. Trimming shortened V by 2 bases and J by 2 bases, and 3 bases separated the two germline ends.

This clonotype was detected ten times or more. The CDR3 region has the DNA TGCAGTGCCCGGACAGGGGGAGGCTACGAGCAGTACTTC. Translation: CSARTGGGYEQYF. The chain uses TRBV20-1 and TRBJ2-7, with 10 positions matching TRBD1. Germline CDR1 reads DFQATT; CDR2 reads SNEGSKA (reference sequence). CDR3 length equals 13 residues. The ends lost 6 bases at V and 3 bases at J; junction bases unmatched: 5.

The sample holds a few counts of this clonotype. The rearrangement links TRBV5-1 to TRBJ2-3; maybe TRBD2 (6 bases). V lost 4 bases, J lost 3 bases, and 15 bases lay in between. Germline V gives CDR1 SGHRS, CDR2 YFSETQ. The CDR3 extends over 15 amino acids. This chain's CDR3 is CASSLTPLATDTQYF. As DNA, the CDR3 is TGCGCCAGCAGCCTGACACCCCTAGCGACAGATACGCAGTATTTT.